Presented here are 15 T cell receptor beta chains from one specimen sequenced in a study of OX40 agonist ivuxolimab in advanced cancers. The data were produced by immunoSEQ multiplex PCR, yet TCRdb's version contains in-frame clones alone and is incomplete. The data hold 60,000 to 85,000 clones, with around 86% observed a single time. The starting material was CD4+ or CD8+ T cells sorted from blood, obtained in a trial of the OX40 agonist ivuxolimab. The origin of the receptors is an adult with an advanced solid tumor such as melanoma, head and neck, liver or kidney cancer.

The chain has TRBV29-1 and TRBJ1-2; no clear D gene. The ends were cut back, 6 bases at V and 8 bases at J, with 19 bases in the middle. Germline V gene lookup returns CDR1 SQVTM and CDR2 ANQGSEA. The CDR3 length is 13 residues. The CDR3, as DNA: TGCAGCGTGAGAGCCCTAGCTGGAGAAGGCTACACCTTC. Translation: CSVRALAGEGYTF.

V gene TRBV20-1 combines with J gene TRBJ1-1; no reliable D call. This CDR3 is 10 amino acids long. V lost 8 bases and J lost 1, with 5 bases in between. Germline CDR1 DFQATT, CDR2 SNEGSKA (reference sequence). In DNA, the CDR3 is TGCAGTCCGAGGAACACTGAAGCTTTCTTT. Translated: CSPRNTEAFF.

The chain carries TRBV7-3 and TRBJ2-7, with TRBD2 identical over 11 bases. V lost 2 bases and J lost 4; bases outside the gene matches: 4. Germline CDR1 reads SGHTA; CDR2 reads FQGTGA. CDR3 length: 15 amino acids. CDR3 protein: CASSLGTSGYYEQYF. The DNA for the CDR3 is TGTGCCAGCAGCTTAGGGACTAGCGGATATTACGAGCAGTACTTC.

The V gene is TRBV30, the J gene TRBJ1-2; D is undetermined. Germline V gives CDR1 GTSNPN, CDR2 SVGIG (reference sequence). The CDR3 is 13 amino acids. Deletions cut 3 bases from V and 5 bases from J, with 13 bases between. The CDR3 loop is CAWRGSGNYGYTF. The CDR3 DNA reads TGTGCCTGGAGGGGTTCGGGGAATTATGGCTACACCTTC.

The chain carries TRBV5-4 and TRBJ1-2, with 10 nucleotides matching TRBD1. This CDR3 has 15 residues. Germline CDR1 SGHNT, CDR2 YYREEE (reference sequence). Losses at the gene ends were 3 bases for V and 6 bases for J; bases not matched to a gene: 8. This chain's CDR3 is CASSSLRDRGHGYTF. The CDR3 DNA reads TGTGCCAGCAGCTCGCTCAGGGACAGGGGTCATGGCTACACCTTC.

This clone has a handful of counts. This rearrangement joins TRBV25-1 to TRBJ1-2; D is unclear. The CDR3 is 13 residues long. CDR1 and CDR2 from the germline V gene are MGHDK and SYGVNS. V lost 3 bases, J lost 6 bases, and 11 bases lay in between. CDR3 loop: CASSDPRRNGYTF. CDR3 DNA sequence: TGTGCCAGCAGTGACCCCAGGAGGAATGGCTACACCTTC.

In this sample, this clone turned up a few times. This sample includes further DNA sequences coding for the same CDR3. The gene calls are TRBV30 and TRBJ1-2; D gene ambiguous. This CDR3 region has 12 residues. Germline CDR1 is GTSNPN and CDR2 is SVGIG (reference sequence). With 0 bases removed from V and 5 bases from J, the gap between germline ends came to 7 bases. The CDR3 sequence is CAWSVLGYGYTF. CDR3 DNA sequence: TGTGCCTGGAGTGTACTAGGGTATGGCTACACCTTC.

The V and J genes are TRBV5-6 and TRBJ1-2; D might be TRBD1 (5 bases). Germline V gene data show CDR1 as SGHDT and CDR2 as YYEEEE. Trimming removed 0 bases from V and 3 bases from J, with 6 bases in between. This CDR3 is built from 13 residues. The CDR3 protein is CASSLGGDYGYTF. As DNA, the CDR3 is TGTGCCAGCAGCTTGGGAGGGGACTATGGCTACACCTTC.

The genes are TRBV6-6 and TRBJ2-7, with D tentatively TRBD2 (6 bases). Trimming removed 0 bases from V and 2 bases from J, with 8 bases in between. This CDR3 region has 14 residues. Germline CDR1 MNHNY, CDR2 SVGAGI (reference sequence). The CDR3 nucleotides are TGTGCCAGCAGTTACTCACGGGGGACCTACGAGCAGTACTTC. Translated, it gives CASSYSRGTYEQYF.

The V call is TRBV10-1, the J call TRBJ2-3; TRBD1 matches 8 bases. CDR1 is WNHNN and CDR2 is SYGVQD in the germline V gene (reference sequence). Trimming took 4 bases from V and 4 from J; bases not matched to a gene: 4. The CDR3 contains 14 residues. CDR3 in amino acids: CASSADRGSDTQYF. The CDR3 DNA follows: TGCGCCAGCAGTGCCGACAGGGGCTCAGATACGCAGTATTTT.

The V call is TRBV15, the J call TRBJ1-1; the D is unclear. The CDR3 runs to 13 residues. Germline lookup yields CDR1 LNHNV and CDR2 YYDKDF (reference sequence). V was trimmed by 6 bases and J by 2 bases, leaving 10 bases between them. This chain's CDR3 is CATSVSFNTEAFF. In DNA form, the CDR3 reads TGTGCCACCAGTGTCTCATTCAACACTGAAGCTTTCTTT.

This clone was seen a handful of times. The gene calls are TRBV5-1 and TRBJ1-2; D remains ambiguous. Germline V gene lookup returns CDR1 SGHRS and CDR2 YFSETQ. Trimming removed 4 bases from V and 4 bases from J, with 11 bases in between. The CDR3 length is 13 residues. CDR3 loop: CASSPTVAYGYTF. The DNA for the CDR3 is TGCGCCAGCAGCCCGACGGTAGCCTATGGCTACACCTTC.

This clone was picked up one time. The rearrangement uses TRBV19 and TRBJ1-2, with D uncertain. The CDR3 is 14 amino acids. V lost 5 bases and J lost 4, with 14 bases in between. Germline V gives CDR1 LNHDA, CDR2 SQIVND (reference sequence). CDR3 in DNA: TGTGCCAGTAGTCCGGCCTCTCGCGGCTATGGCTACACCTTC. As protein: CASSPASRGYGYTF.

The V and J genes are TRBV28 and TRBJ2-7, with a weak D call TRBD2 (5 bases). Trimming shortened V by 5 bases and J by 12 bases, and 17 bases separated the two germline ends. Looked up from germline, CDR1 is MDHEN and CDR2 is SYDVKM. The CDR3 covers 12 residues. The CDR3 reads CASSTSGSRSYF. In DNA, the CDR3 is TGTGCCAGCAGTACCTCGGGATCCCGTTCGTACTTC.

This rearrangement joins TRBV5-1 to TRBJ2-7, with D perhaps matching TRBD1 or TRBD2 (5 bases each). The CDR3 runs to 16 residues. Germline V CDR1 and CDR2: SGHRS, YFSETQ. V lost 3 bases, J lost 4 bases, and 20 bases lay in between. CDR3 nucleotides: TGCGCCAGCAGCTCATTTGGTGGGGGTAAGGGGTACGAGCAGTACTTC. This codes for CASSSFGGGKGYEQYF. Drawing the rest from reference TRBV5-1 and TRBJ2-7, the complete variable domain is KAGVTQTPRYLIKTRGQQVTLSCSPISGHRSVSWYQQTPGQGLQFLFEYFSETQRNKGNFPGRFSGRQFSNSRSEMNVSTLELGDSALYLCASSSFGGGKGYEQYFGPGTRLTVT.